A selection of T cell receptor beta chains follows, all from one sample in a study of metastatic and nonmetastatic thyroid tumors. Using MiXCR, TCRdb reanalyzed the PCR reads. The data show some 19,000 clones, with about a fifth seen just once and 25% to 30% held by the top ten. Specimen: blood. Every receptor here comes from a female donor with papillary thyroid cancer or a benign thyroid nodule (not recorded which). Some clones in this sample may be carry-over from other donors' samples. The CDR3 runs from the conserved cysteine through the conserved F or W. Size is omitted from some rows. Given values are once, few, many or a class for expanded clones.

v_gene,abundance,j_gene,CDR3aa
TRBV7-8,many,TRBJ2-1,CASAPRGGGLISNEQFF
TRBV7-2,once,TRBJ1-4,CASSMRTSNEKLFF
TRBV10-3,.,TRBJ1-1,CAISRTENTEAFF
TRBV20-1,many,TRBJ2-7,CSARPGTLSTYEQYF
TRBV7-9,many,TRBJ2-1,CASSLLGREQFF
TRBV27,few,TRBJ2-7,CASSPLAGSHEQYF
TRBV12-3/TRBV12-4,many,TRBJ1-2,CASSFSDTNYGYTF
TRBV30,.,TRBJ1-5,CAWSGEAKQTQHF
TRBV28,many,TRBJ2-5,CASSLDGETQYF
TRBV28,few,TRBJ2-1,CASSRSGRFYNEQFF
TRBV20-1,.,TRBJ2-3,CSARTELDTQYF
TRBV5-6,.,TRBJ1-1,CAISLTGCTEAFF
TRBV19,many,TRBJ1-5,CASTPDRGQPQHF
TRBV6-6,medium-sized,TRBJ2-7,CASSYSPPSGGLSYEQYF
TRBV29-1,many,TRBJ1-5,CSATTGTGGNQPQHF
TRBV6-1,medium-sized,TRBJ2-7,CASGGGGYEQYF
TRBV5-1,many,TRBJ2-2,CASSLTTSVDTGELFF
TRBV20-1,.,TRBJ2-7,CSARVVGGINSYEQYF
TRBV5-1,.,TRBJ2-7,CTSSWRLAGGRGNEQYF
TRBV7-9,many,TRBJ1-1,CASSFQGVGTEAFF
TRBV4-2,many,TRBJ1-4,CASSQESTTTNEKLFF
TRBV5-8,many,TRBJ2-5,CASSSGTRRGTQYF
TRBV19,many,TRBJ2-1,CASSSGRLNNEQFF
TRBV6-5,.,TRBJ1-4,CAISYSGRDGKLFF
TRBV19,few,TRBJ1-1,CVSNIGTGGMNAEAFF
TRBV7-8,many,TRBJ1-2,CASSPRTGTTDGYTF
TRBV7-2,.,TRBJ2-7,CASSPWTGPYEQYF
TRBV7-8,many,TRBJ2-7,CASSSMGEVPGRSYEQYF
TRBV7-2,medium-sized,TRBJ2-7,CASSLIGGREWYEQYF
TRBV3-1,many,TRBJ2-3,CASSQQGRQGDTQYF
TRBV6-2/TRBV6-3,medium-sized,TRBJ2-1,CASSYRMGGEEQFF
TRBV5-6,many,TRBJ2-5,CASSPQGSRETQYF
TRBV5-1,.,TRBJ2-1,CASSTIQGSNEQFF
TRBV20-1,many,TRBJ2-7,CSARFGPYEQYF